This T cell receptor (beta chain) was profiled in a study of blood T cell repertoires in COVID-19. Study details: The study drew acute and convalescent COVID-19 samples from the United States, Italy and Spain. PBMCs, B-cell-depleted T cells, or T cells were the source of the cDNA or gDNA that made up the material.

Authors' analysis steps: By means of reference gene primer amplification, nucleated cell counts were estimated. Produced via immunoSEQ multiplex PCR; TCRdb's table is partial and in-frame only. V and J calls plus clone size are reproduced from that table; the DNA served to infer D and trimming. This table holds hundreds of thousands of clones, roughly 87% found once. Sequences were obtained from PBMCs or T cells enriched from blood (not recorded which). This clonotype was sampled from a woman in her thirties who had recovered from COVID-19.

Here the CDR3 reads CASSYDRGRREKLFF. CDR3 sequence (DNA): TGTGCCAGCAGTTACGACAGGGGGCGAAGAGAAAAACTGTTTTTT. The gene calls are TRBV2 and TRBJ1-4, with TRBD1 matching over 10 bases. Germline lookup yields CDR1 SNHLY and CDR2 FYNNEI. After removal of 5 bases from V and 8 bases from J, the junction contained 8 bases not matched to a gene. This CDR3 is 15 amino acids long. Supplemented by reference TRBV2 and TRBJ1-4, the full variable domain reads EPEVTQTPSHQVTQMGQEVILRCVPISNHLYFYWYRQILGQKVEFLVSFYNNEISEKSEIFDDQFSVERPDGSNFTLKIRSTKLEDSAMYFCASSYDRGRREKLFFGSGTQLSVL.